The 4 T cell receptor beta chains given below trace back to one sample, sequenced in a study of cytomegalovirus exposure and HLA in healthy donors. A multiplex PCR was run with 60 Vbeta primers and 13 Jbeta primers. TCRdb's table, derived via immunoSEQ multiplex PCR, lists solely in-frame clones and lacks some. The top ten clones hold about 0.7% of a sample with about 130,000 clones, 81% of them seen once. Sequencing input: PBMCs. Every receptor here comes from a man aged 18 to 30 in good health and CMV-seronegative.

The chain couples TRBV27 to TRBJ2-1, with 15 bases that match TRBD2. V dropped 5 bases and J dropped 10; count of bases not matched to a gene: 12. CDR1 is MNHEY, CDR2 SMNVEV, per germline (reference sequence). This CDR3 contains 17 residues. CDR3 region: CASSIPGLAGGRGEQFF. The CDR3 DNA reads TGTGCCAGCAGTATCCCGGGACTAGCGGGGGGACGGGGGGAGCAGTTCTTC.

The gene calls are TRBV4-2 and TRBJ2-7, with 11 bases aligning to TRBD2. The CDR3 consists of 17 residues. V shed 5 bases and J 3 bases; nucleotides not matched to a gene: 12. Germline CDR1 is LGHNA and CDR2 is YNFKEQ. The CDR3 loop is CASSYQHQLAGDYEQYF. The CDR3 DNA reads TGTGCCAGCAGCTACCAACACCAACTAGCGGGGGACTACGAGCAGTACTTC.

The chain links TRBV5-1 to TRBJ2-3; TRBD1 agrees at 8 bases. The CDR3 is 15 amino acids. Trimming took 0 bases from V and 4 from J; bases not matched to a gene: 4. The V gene's germline CDR1 is SGHRS and CDR2 YFSETQ. The CDR3 DNA follows: TGCGCCAGCAGCTTGGGACAGGGGACCCCAGATACGCAGTATTTT. It translates to CASSLGQGTPDTQYF.

The chain couples TRBV19 to TRBJ1-1; D might be TRBD1 (6 bases). The CDR3 runs to 14 residues. Germline lookup yields CDR1 LNHDA and CDR2 SQIVND (reference sequence). Trimming removed 1 base from V and 3 bases from J, with 9 bases in between. For the CDR3, the DNA is TGTGCCAGTAGTATAGTGAGGGGGTACACTGAAGCTTTCTTT. This gives the protein CASSIVRGYTEAFF.